Here is one TCR beta chain with its context. What it binds is not known. With random hexamers, about 0.5 to 1 ug RNA was reverse transcribed. An immunoSEQ multiplex PCR amplified TCR beta CDR3 over 54 Vbeta and 13 Jbeta. TCRdb reprocessed the immunoSEQ multiplex PCR reads via MiXCR and lists one record per CDR3 protein. The table has just over 300,000 distinct CDR3 sequences, 92% seen once; the top ten hold approximately 0.065%. These data are taken from a study of CD8 T cells in Susac syndrome. Study results and limitations: The authors acknowledged that the study's TCR sequencing and HLA analysis involved relatively few individuals.

Germline CDR1 DFQATT, CDR2 SNEGSKA (reference sequence). The CDR3 covers 15 residues. V was clipped by 0 bases and J by 4 bases, with 15 bases between them. FACS enriched CD8+ TEMRA cells, while bulk CD8+ and CD4+ were negatively isolated. This clonotype was obtained from a human donor with multiple sclerosis. The chain has TRBV20-1 and TRBJ1-2; the D is unclear. The sequencing input was CD4+ T cells from PBMCs. CDR3 nucleotide sequence: TGCAGTGCTAGAGAGGACCTCTTGAGCTTCTATGGCTACACCTTC. Its protein is CSAREDLLSFYGYTF.